These 17 T cell receptor beta chains share one sample of origin, sequenced in a study of T cell changes during pregnancy in multiple sclerosis. The method was immunoSEQ multiplex PCR; TCRdb's version includes in-frame clones alone and lacks a portion of them. The table lists 85,000 to 100,000 clones, 80% to 95% of them singletons. The source material was peripheral blood, sampled in the first trimester of pregnancy. The receptors stem from a female donor with multiple sclerosis, enrolled in a pregnancy study.

The rearrangement joins TRBV11-1 to TRBJ2-3; 7 bases match TRBD2. Per germline, CDR1 SGHAT and CDR2 FQDESV (reference sequence). The CDR3 sequence is 18 residues long. Trimming took 5 bases from V and 2 from J; bases not matched to a gene: 16. CDR3 DNA: TGTGCCAGCAGCCCCTTCGTTTGGGTAGCGGGCAACACAGATACGCAGTATTTT. Translating it yields CASSPFVWVAGNTDTQYF.

The rearrangement uses TRBV5-1 and TRBJ2-7; no clear D. This CDR3 contains 13 residues. Per the germline V gene, CDR1 is SGHRS and CDR2 is YFSETQ. V dropped 4 bases and J dropped 2 bases, with 10 bases sitting between them. The CDR3 DNA follows: TGCGCCAGCAGCGGTGACGGAGCCTACGAGCAGTACTTC. Translating it yields CASSGDGAYEQYF.

The V gene is TRBV5-4, the J gene TRBJ1-1; a possible D gene is TRBD1 (5 bases). The CDR3 is 17 residues long. V lost 3 bases to trimming and J lost 0 bases, with 18 bases between them. CDR1 is SGHNT, CDR2 YYREEE, per germline (reference sequence). The CDR3 DNA reads as TGTGCCAGCAGCTCCCTGGGGGGAACATACATGAACACTGAAGCTTTCTTT. Protein product: CASSSLGGTYMNTEAFF.

The CDR3 protein is CASSLEGAAGELFF. The CDR3 DNA follows: TGTGCCAGCAGCTTAGAAGGGGCTGCCGGGGAGCTGTTTTTT. The V call is TRBV7-3, the J call TRBJ2-2; D may be TRBD1 (5 bases). This CDR3 comprises 14 residues. In germline, CDR1 is SGHTA, CDR2 FQGTGA. The V end lost 2 bases, the J end lost 6 bases, and 10 bases lay between the germline ends.

The DNA of the CDR3 is TGTGCCACCCAAGGGGGCAGGACAGATACGCAGTATTTT. Amino acids: CATQGGRTDTQYF. The chain is built from TRBV2 and TRBJ2-3; 7 nucleotides agree with TRBD1. Trimming at V came to 10 bases and at J to 3 bases, leaving 7 bases not matched to a gene. Germline-derived CDR1 and CDR2 are SNHLY and FYNNEI. The CDR3 consists of 13 residues.

V usage is TRBV19 and J usage is TRBJ1-1; 10 bases fit TRBD1. The CDR3 extends over 14 amino acids. The trim removed 6 bases at V and 4 bases at J, leaving 5 bases unmatched. Germline loops: CDR1 LNHDA, CDR2 SQIVND (reference sequence). The CDR3 coding sequence is TGTGCCAGTAGCGGGACAGGGGTGTTCACTGAAGCTTTCTTT. This codes for CASSGTGVFTEAFF.

The chain combines TRBV2 with TRBJ1-2, with TRBD1 identical over 8 bases. With V trimmed by 8 bases and J by 1 base, 9 bases remained unmatched. The CDR3 runs 15 residues. Germline assignment: CDR1 SNHLY and CDR2 FYNNEI. CDR3 bases: TGTGCCAGCCCTTCCGGACAGGGCTTTAACTATGGCTACACCTTC. It codes for CASPSGQGFNYGYTF.

This chain links TRBV19 with TRBJ2-2; 13 bases line up with TRBD2. The germline gives CDR1 LNHDA, CDR2 SQIVND (reference sequence). This CDR3 region has 19 residues. Germline trimming cut 6 bases from V and 4 bases from J; bases unmatched to any gene: 14. The CDR3 nucleotides are TGTGCCAGTAGATCCTCCGTACTAGCGGGAGGGCCTGGCACCGGGGAGCTGTTTTTT. Translated, it gives CASRSSVLAGGPGTGELFF.

The gene calls are TRBV5-1 and TRBJ2-5, with 8 nucleotides matching TRBD2. This CDR3 is 15 amino acids long. Germline values: CDR1 SGHRS, CDR2 YFSETQ. V lost 3 bases to trimming and J lost 1 base; unmatched junction nucleotides: 5. In DNA, the CDR3 is TGCGCCAGCAGCTCGGGGACTAGGGGCCAAGAGACCCAGTACTTC. Translated: CASSSGTRGQETQYF.

The V and J genes are TRBV9 and TRBJ2-7; 8 bases are a match to TRBD2. This CDR3 is built from 17 residues. V lost 0 bases, J lost 2 bases, and 10 bases stayed unmatched. The germline CDR1 and CDR2 sequences are SGDLS and YYNGEE. The CDR3 region is CASSVDLPGGLTYEQYF. The CDR3 nucleotides are TGTGCCAGCAGCGTAGATCTACCGGGAGGGTTAACCTACGAGCAGTACTTC.

This clone was detected once. The rearrangement links TRBV6-5 to TRBJ2-1, with unresolved D. Germline CDR1 MNHEY, CDR2 SVGAGI. V gave up 0 bases and J gave up 7 bases, with 13 bases separating them. The CDR3 covers 15 residues. DNA of the CDR3: TGTGCCAGCAGTTACTCGTTCGCCTCCGGGAATGAGCAGTTCTTC. It specifies CASSYSFASGNEQFF.

The J gene is TRBJ2-5, the V gene TRBV6-5; TRBD2 matches at 7 bases. The CDR3 is 15 amino acids. Germline-derived CDR1 and CDR2 are MNHEY and SVGAGI. Trimming took 5 bases from V and 5 from J; bases not matched to a gene: 11. For the CDR3, the DNA is TGTGCCAGCAGTGCCGTCGGGAGGAGTGGGGAGACCCAGTACTTC. Its translation: CASSAVGRSGETQYF.

This clone occurred once. The chain joins TRBV30 to TRBJ1-2; 10 bases line up with TRBD1. This CDR3 is 11 amino acids long. Per the germline V gene, CDR1 is GTSNPN and CDR2 is SVGIG (reference sequence). V trimming: 5 bases; J trimming: 7 bases; junction bases outside the gene matches: 1. The CDR3, as DNA: TGTGCCTGGGGGACAGGGGTTGGCTACACCTTC. The encoded protein is CAWGTGVGYTF.

J is TRBJ2-5 and V is TRBV6-1; 7 nucleotides match TRBD1. Germline V CDR1 and CDR2: MNHNS, SASEGT. V shed 8 bases, J shed 5 bases, and the junction held 11 bases outside the gene matches. The CDR3 totals 14 residues. CDR3 residues: CASGYRGIGETQYF. CDR3 nucleotide sequence: TGTGCCAGCGGCTACAGGGGTATTGGCGAGACCCAGTACTTC.

The chain combines TRBV4-3 with TRBJ2-5; D possibly corresponds to TRBD2 (6 bases). Germline V gives CDR1 LGHNA, CDR2 YSLEER. The germline V and J ends were trimmed by 0 bases and 4 bases, with 9 bases remaining between them. The CDR3 totals 14 residues. The CDR3 nucleotides read TGCGCCAGCAGCCAAGATCTCGGGGGAGAGACCCAGTACTTC. Translated, it gives CASSQDLGGETQYF.

The chain combines TRBV6-5 with TRBJ2-7; the match to TRBD1 covers 7 bases. V was pared by 6 bases and J by 0 bases, with 8 bases of the junction left unmatched. CDR1 is MNHEY and CDR2 is SVGAGI in the germline V gene. The CDR3 has 15 residues. The CDR3 is CASRRATGPSYEQYF. DNA of the CDR3: TGTGCCAGCAGGAGAGCGACAGGGCCCTCCTACGAGCAGTACTTC.

The chain combines TRBV19 with TRBJ1-2; 7 nucleotides match TRBD1. The CDR3 contains 15 residues. The trim removed 1 base at V and 7 bases at J, leaving 9 bases unmatched. The germline V gene has CDR1 LNHDA and CDR2 SQIVND (reference sequence). The CDR3 DNA reads as TGTGCCAGTAGTATAGCGGGACAGTTGCTAGCTGGCTACACCTTC. It is translated as CASSIAGQLLAGYTF.